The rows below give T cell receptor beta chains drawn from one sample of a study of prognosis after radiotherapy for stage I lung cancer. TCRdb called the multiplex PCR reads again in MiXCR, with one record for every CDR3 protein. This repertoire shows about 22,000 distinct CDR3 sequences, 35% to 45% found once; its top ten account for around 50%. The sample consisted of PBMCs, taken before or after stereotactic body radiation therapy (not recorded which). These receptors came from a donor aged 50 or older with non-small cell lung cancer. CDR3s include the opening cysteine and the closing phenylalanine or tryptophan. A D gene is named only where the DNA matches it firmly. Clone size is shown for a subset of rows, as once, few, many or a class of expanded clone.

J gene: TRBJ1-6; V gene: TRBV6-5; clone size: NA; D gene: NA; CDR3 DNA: NA; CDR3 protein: CASSYFGAGNGSSLHF
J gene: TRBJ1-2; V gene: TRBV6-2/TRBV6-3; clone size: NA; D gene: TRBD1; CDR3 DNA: TGTGCCAGCAGCCGGGACAGGAGATATGGCTACACCTTC; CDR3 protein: CASSRDRRYGYTF
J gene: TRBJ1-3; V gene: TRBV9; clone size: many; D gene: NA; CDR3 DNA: TGTGCCAGCAGCGATGGAGCTGGAAACACCATATATTTT; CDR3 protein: CASSDGAGNTIYF
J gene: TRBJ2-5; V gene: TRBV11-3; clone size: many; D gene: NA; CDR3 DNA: TGTGCCAGCAGGTCGGGGGTGAGCCAAGAGACCCAGTACTTC; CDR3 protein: CASRSGVSQETQYF
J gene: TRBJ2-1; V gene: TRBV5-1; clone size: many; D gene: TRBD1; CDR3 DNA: TGCGCCAGCAGCGTCCGGGACAGGGACGCCTCTGAGCAGTTCTTC; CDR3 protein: CASSVRDRDASEQFF
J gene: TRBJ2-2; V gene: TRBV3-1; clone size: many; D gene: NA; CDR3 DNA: TGTGCCAGCAGCCTTGGACGGTCCGGGGAGCTGTTTTTT; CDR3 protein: CASSLGRSGELFF
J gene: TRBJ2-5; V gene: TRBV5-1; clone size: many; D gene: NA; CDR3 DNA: TGCGCCAGCAGCTTGGTCCTGGGGACCCAGTACTTC; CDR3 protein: CASSLVLGTQYF
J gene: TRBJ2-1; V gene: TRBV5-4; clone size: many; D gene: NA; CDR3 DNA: TGTGCCAGCAGCGGCGGGACTTCCAATGAGCAGTTCTTC; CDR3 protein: CASSGGTSNEQFF
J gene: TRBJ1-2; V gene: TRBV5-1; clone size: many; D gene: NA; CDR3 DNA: TGCGCCAGCAGCTTGAGTCCAGGCAACTATGGCTACACCTTC; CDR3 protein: CASSLSPGNYGYTF
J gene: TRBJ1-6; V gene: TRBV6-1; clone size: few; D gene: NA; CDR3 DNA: TGTGCCAGCAGAGGGAGGGGCCAGGGGCGTAATTCACCCCTCCACTTT; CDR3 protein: CASRGRGQGRNSPLHF
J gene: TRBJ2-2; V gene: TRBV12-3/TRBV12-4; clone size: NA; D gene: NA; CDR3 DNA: TGTGCCAGCAGTGACAGTTACACCGGGGAGCTGTTTTTT; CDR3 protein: CASSDSYTGELFF
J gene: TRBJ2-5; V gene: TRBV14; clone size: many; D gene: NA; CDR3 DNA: TGTGCCAGCAGCCAAGGGGCAGCACACCAAGAGACCCAGTACTTC; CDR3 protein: CASSQGAAHQETQYF
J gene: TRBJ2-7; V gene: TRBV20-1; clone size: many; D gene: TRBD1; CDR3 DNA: TGCAGTGCTAGAGATCAAAGCGGGACAGGGTTCCACGAGCAGTACTTC; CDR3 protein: CSARDQSGTGFHEQYF
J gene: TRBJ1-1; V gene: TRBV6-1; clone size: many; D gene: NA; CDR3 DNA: TGTGCCAGCAGCCTTTCATTTGGGGGGGCAGTCACTGAAGCTTTCTTT; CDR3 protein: CASSLSFGGAVTEAFF
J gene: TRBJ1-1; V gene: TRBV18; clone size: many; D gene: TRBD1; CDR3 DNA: TGTGCCAGCTCACAGGGGGCAGGGTGGCTGAACACTGAAGCTTTCTTT; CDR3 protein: CASSQGAGWLNTEAFF
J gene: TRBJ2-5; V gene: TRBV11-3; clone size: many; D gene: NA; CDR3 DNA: TGTGCCAGCAGCTTAGCCCGGGGATCAGAGACCCAGTACTTC; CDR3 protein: CASSLARGSETQYF